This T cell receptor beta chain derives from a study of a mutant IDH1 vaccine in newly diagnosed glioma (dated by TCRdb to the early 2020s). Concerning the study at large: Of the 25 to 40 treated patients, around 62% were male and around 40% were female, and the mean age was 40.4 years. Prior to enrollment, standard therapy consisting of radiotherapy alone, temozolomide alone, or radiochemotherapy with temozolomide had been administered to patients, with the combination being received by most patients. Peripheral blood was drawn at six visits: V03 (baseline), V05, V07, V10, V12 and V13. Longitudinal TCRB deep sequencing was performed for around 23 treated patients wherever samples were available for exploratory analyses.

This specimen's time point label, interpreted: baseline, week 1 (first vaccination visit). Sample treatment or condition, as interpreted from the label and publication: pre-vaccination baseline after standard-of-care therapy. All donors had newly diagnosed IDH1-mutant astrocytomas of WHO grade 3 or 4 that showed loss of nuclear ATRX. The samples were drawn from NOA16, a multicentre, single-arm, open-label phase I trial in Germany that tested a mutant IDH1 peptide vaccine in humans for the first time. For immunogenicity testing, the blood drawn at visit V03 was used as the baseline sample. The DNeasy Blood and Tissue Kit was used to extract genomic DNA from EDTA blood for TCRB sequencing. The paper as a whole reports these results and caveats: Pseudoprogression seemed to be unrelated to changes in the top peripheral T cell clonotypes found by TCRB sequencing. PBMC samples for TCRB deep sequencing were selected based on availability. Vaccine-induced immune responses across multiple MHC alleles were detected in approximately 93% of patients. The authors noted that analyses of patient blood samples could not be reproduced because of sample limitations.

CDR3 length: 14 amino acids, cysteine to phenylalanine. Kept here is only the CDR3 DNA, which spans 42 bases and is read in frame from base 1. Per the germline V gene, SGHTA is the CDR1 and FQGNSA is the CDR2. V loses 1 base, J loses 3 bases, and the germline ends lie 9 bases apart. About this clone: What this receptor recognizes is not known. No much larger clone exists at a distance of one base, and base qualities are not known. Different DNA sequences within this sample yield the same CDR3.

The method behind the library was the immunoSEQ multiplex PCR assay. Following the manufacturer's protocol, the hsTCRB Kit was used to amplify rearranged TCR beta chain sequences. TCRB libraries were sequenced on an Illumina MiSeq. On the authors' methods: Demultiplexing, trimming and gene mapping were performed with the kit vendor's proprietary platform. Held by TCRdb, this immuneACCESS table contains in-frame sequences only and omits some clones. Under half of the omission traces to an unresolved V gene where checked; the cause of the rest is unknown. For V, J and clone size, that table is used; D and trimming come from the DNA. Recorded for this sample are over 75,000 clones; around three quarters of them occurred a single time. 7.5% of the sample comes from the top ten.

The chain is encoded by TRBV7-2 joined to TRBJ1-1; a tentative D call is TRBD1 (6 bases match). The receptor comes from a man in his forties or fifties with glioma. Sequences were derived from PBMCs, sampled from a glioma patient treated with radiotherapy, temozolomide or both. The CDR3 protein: CASSLERGYTEAFF. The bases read TGTGCCAGCAGCTTAGAAAGGGGGTACACTGAAGCTTTCTTT.